The T cell receptor beta chain under discussion was sequenced for a study of cytomegalovirus exposure and HLA in healthy donors (dated by TCRdb to the late 2010s). In the study overall: An earlier analysis of more than 550 of the donors reported 276 Gb of sequence data and approximately 120 million unique TCR beta sequences obtained from approximately 180 million T cells. The number of typed donors differed by locus: roughly 620-630 for A, B, C, DRB1 and DQB1; about 520 for DQA1; approximately 610 for DPA1; and some 430 for DPB1. Roughly 300 gigabases of sequencing data and approximately 85 million unique TCR sequences were included in an early release covering several hundred HLA-typed donors. In a later genetic analysis, genome-wide SNP genotypes for about 55% of the 666 donors were used, and that subset was treated as a discovery cohort. The study aimed to test whether cataloging public T cell receptors could reveal signatures of past pathogen exposure. To predict cytomegalovirus infection status, the study combined high-throughput TCR immunosequencing, statistical association of individual TCRs with disease status, and machine learning. Both class I and class II loci were covered by HLA typing, at four-digit resolution. The study profiled the T cell repertoires of some 610 subjects by immunosequencing and related them to cytomegalovirus serostatus. Donor age, sex, ethnicity and CMV serostatus were compiled alongside the repertoire data. A later analysis re-analyzed previously published TCR beta repertoires from roughly 600 donors and added high-resolution HLA genotyping to study TCR occurrence patterns. The later analysis used no new phenotypic data to find candidate immune exposures, relying instead on TCR beta sequences and their occurrence across donors. Among about 400 genotyped donors of the cohort, an average of roughly 230,000 unique TCR beta nucleotide sequences was sequenced per donor, of which 15% to 20% were non-productive. An earlier analysis of approximately 640 of the donors applied high-throughput TCR beta sequencing to assess whether each TCR beta V gene segment acted as functional or pseudogenic. A separate validation cohort of over a hundred different subjects was used in addition to the 666-subject first cohort. All discovery cohort repertoires had been generated on a single sequencing platform. Roughly 5 DR-DQ haplotypes were handled as single units for association and clustering, since linkage in the cohort was strong. Of the 398 genotyped donors, 81% fell in the genetic ancestry cluster associated with self-reported Caucasian donors. Overall study results and their limits: Only TCR beta chains were sequenced in this cohort, and the absence of alpha or paired-chain data limited detectable features. Three of the identified cytomegalovirus-associated TCR beta chains were confirmed in vitro to be specific for cytomegalovirus antigens. Strong co-occurrence of HLA alleles, especially DR and DQ, made assigning TCR associations to individual alleles difficult. V-gene and J-gene trimming of TCR beta chains was associated with a missense DCLRE1C variant in a later genetic analysis, and the association was replicated in an independent cohort. Most TCR sequences were seen in very few donors, while some public TCRs were found in many individuals. A later analysis reported that several top co-occurrence clusters appeared linked to parvovirus B19, influenza, CMV and Epstein-Barr virus. Specific HLA alleles were associated with around 18,000 TCR beta sequences at a false discovery rate of 0.05 in a later analysis. Sequencing depth was assumed to be roughly uniform across donors in the presence/absence analyses, though that assumption may not hold. Some IMGT-functional V segments, including TRBV6-2 and TRBV6-3, could not be told apart with the 87-base-pair reads, so those segments were excluded. In a later analysis, HLA-associated TCR beta chains showed more clonal expansion and lower generation probabilities than non-associated chains that were equally common. In a later analysis, TCR association rates were found to vary across HLA loci, with the most associated TCRs seen for DRB1 alleles and the fewest for HLA-C alleles. Correlated functional status among segregating V segments might be attributable to linkage disequilibrium, but an unknown experimental factor could not be ruled out. CMV serostatus was the only immune exposure information available for the cohort. A cluster of highly shared sequence variants was judged likely to be a technical artifact of the sequencing pipeline. The classifier was reported to diagnose cytomegalovirus status with high specificity and sensitivity in both the original and validation cohorts. A further reported finding was that TCR beta sequences accurately predicted the HLA-A and HLA-B alleles for most subjects in the first cohort. Because some donors lacked HLA typing at each locus, the association tests relied only on the typed subset. It was suggested by the authors that the approach could potentially be generalized to other disease states and immunological phenotypes. Compared with the roughly 700-donor mean, donors in an Asian-associated ancestry cluster had fewer N-insertions in productive TCRs, according to a later genetic analysis. A total of fewer than 200 TCR beta chains were listed by the study as associated with cytomegalovirus. Because counts were too low, 15 or so rarely observed V segments, including chromosome 9 orphons, were excluded from the earlier analysis of 587 of the donors. According to a later analysis, most CMV-associated TCR beta chains appeared to be HLA-restricted, and the HLA associations seemed to be driven largely by CMV exposure. An earlier analysis of some 590 of the donors showed that most TCR beta V segments appeared in productive rearrangements either about 90% or about 30% of the time, which broadly matched IMGT annotations.

Library construction relied on the immunoSEQ multiplex PCR assay. The multiplex PCR relied on a mix of 60 forward primers for TCR Vbeta segments and 13 reverse primers for TCR Jbeta segments. Amplification of the CDR3 region of rearranged TCR beta genes was performed with a multiplex PCR assay on genomic DNA. The amplified TCR beta libraries were sequenced on the Illumina HiSeq System as 87-base-pair reads. The authors' analysis ran thus. In a later analysis, some 80 million unique TCR beta chains were counted across the 650 to 700 repertoires, and around 11 million of these chains were shared by at least two donors. To remove PCR and sequencing errors, raw reads were error-corrected and collapsed into unique sequences using a nearest-neighbor algorithm that merged closely related sequences. V, D and J gene segments were assigned by aligning CDR3 sequences to IMGT reference sequences. For a sequence to be retained, a match of at least six nucleotides was required to both a V gene segment and a J gene segment. Rearrangements were called productive when the CDR3 lacked stop codons and stayed in frame with V and J; all others were non-productive. Following IMGT convention, CDR3 was defined as the stretch from the second conserved V-encoded cysteine up to the conserved J-encoded phenylalanine. In an earlier analysis of around 540 of the donors, sequences lacking an unambiguous match to a single V gene segment were excluded. An earlier analysis of several hundred of the donors classified V segments as functional when productive rearrangements were above 56.7% and as segregating when the standard deviation between donors was above 5%. To diagnose cytomegalovirus status from the catalog of TCR beta chain sequences, a statistical classification framework was built. In a later analysis, V and J genes were assigned by comparing TCR nucleotide sequences against IMGT/GENE-DB human TR gene sequences. In a later analysis, CDR3 sequences and most-parsimonious VDJ recombination scenarios were assigned using the TCRdist pipeline. In a later analysis, each TCR beta chain was defined by its CDR3 amino acid sequence together with its V-gene family, and reads without a unique V-gene family were excluded. In a later analysis, 450 to 600 highly shared, low-generation-probability nucleotide sequences were removed to address suspected cross-contamination and a sequencing artifact. For each public chain, a later analysis derived a clonal expansion index from normalized ranks of inferred template counts within each repertoire. In a later analysis, generation probabilities were computed using a VDJ recombination model fitted to out-of-frame rearrangements, and the results were checked against IGoR. A later analysis scored TCR-TCR, TCR-HLA and TCR-CMV co-occurrence with hypergeometric tests, applying a repertoire-size bias correction to TCR pairs. To estimate false discovery rates, a later analysis permuted the HLA or CMV assignments 20 times. In a later analysis, co-occurring TCRs were grouped with DBSCAN, and TCRdist sequence similarity was added when clustering was performed within HLA-allele-positive subsets. For co-occurrence clustering, repertoires with fewer than 30,000 or more than 120,000 public chains were excluded, along with four or five repertoires with anomalous nucleotide sharing. Not all clones reach the TCRdb copy of this immuneACCESS table, which keeps in-frame sequences only. Checked studies attribute under half of the gap to unresolved V genes and leave the rest unexplained. D and trimming were read from the DNA, whereas the V and J calls and clone size are those reported in that table. The table kept for this sample lists roughly 80,000 clones. The biggest ten clones account for roughly 15% of the sample.

For this clone: Its binding antigen is unknown.

The cohort comprised 666 healthy bone marrow donors. At the time of sampling, every cohort member was nominally healthy, though immune exposures that went unrecorded were likely present. The donor tested CMV seropositive, placing the donor among the 289 seropositive members of the cohort. Each donor provided a peripheral blood sample, and peripheral blood mononuclear cells were used for TCR beta sequencing. The Qiagen DNeasy Blood Extraction Kit was used to extract genomic DNA from the blood cell samples. Including cysteine and phenylalanine, the CDR3 has 16 amino acids. Only the CDR3 portion is preserved as DNA: 48 bases, with reading frame beginning at the first base. CDR1 and CDR2, looked up from the germline V gene, are KGHSH and LQKENI. Trimming leaves V shorter by 4 bases and J shorter by 4 bases, with the junction holding 10 bases beyond the gene matches.

The chain uses TRBV18 and TRBJ2-3, and 8 junctional nucleotides match TRBD2. The TCR sequence derives from a man in his fifties or sixties in good health and CMV-seropositive. The source material was PBMCs. The CDR3 here reads CASSLTTSVHADTQYF. The DNA is as follows: TGTGCCAGCTCACTGACGACTAGCGTCCACGCAGATACGCAGTATTTT. When the CDR3 is completed using the reference TRBV18 and TRBJ2-3 genes on either side, the full variable domain is NAGVMQNPRHLVRRRGQEARLRCSPMKGHSHVYWYRQLPEEGLKFMVYLQKENIIDESGMPKERFSAEFPKEGPSILRIQQVVRGDSAAYFCASSLTTSVHADTQYFGPGTRLTVL.